This T cell receptor (beta chain) was identified in a study of T cell changes during pregnancy in multiple sclerosis. Germline assignment: CDR1 SNHLY and CDR2 FYNNEI. This CDR3 contains 19 residues. V dropped 2 bases and J dropped 1; count of bases not matched to a gene: 11. Using immunoSEQ multiplex PCR, the repertoire was profiled, and TCRdb retains in-frame clones only, with some absent. In the table there are 10,000 to 15,000 clones, roughly 90% of which are singletons. The J gene is TRBJ2-5, the V gene TRBV2, with 12 bases fitting TRBD2. The sequence was obtained from a female donor in good health, enrolled as a control in a pregnancy study. The sample was CD8+ T cells from peripheral blood mononuclear cells, taken after pregnancy. CDR3 protein: CASSEMGGLAGPIQETQYF. The CDR3 coding sequence is TGTGCCAGCAGTGAAATGGGAGGACTAGCGGGACCTATCCAAGAGACCCAGTACTTC.